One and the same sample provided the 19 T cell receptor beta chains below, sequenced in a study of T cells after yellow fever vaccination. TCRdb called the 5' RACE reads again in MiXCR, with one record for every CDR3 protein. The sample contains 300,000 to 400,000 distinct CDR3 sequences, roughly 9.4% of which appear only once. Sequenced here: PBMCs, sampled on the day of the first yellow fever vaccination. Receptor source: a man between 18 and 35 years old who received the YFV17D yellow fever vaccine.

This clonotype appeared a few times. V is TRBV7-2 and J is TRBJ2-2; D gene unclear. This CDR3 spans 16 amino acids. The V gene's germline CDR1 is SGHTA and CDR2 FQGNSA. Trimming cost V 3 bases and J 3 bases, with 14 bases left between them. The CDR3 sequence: CASSFFERKYTGELFF. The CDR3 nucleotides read TGTGCCAGCAGCTTCTTCGAGCGAAAATACACCGGGGAGCTGTTTTTT.

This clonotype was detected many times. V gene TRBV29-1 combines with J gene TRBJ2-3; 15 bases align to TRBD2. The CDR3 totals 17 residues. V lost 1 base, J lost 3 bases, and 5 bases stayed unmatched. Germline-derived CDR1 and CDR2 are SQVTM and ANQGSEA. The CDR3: CSVEAWTSGGATDTQYF. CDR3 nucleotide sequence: TGCAGCGTTGAAGCTTGGACTAGCGGGGGGGCAACAGATACGCAGTATTTT.

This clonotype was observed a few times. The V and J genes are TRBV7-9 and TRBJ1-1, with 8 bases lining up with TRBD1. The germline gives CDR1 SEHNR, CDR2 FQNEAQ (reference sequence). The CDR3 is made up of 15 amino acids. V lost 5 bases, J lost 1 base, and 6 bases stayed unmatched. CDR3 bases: TGTGCCAGCAGCCCGAACAGGGGGGCGAACACTGAAGCTTTCTTT. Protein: CASSPNRGANTEAFF.

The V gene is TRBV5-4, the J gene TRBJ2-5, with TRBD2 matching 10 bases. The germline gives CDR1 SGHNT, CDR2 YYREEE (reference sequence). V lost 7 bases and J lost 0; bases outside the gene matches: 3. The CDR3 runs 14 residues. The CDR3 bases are TGTGCCAGCGGTCTAGCGGGGGACCAAGAGACCCAGTACTTC. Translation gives CASGLAGDQETQYF.

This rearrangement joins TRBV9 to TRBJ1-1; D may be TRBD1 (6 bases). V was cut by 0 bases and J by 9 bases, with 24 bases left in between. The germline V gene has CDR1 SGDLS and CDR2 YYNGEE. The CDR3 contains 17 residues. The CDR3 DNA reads TGTGCCAGCAGCGTAGCACAGGGTTTTTGGGATCGATACAAAGCTTTCTTT. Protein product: CASSVAQGFWDRYKAFF.

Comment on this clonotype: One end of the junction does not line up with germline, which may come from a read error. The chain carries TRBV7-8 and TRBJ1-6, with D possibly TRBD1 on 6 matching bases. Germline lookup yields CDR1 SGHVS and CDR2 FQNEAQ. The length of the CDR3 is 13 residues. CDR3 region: CASTLSGGSPLHF. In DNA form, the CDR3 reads TGTGCCAGCACCTTATCCGGGGGCTCACCCCTCCACTTT.

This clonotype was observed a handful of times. In DNA form, the CDR3 reads TGCGCCAGCAGCCCCCCGTGGGTAGGGGACGCAAGATATGGCTACACCTTC. It translates to CASSPPWVGDARYGYTF. The gene calls are TRBV4-1 and TRBJ1-2; TRBD1 might be the D (5 bases). The V gene lost 4 bases and the J gene lost 5 bases, with 23 bases spanning the gap. Germline loops: CDR1 MGHRA, CDR2 YSYEKL. The CDR3 loop spans 17 amino acids.

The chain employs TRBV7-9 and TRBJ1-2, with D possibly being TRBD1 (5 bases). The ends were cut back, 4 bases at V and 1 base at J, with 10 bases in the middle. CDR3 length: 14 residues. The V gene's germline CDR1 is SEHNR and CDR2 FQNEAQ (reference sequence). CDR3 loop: CASSSWQGNYGYTF. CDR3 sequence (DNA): TGTGCCAGCAGCTCCTGGCAGGGTAACTATGGCTACACCTTC. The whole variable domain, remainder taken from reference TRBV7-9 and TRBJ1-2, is DTGVSQNPRHKITKRGQNVTFRCDPISEHNRLYWYRQTLGQGPEFLTYFQNEAQLEKSRLLSDRFSAERPKGSFSTLEIQRTEQGDSAMYLCASSSWQGNYGYTFGSGTRLTVV.

Here the CDR3 DNA reads TGTGCCAGCAGTGAGCGGGGGGCCACCTACAATGAGCAGTTCTTC. Protein sequence: CASSERGATYNEQFF. V gene TRBV6-1 combines with J gene TRBJ2-1; the match to TRBD2 covers 8 bases. Trimming took 3 bases from V and 2 from J; bases not matched to a gene: 3. This CDR3 is built from 15 residues. Germline loops: CDR1 MNHNS, CDR2 SASEGT.

The CDR3 reads CASSRLAGGADTQYF. CDR3 coding DNA: TGTGCCAGCAGCAGACTAGCGGGGGGTGCAGATACGCAGTATTTT. V gene TRBV7-2 combines with J gene TRBJ2-3, with 13 positions matching TRBD2. The germline V gene has CDR1 SGHTA and CDR2 FQGNSA. The CDR3 totals 15 residues. Trimming took 5 bases from V and 4 from J; bases not matched to a gene: 3.

This chain's CDR3 is CASSFEWDNYGYTF. In DNA form, the CDR3 reads TGCGCCAGCAGCTTTGAGTGGGATAACTATGGCTACACCTTC. V and J are TRBV5-1 and TRBJ1-2, with D uncertain. The CDR3 covers 14 residues. V lost 2 bases and J lost 1, with 9 bases in between. The V gene's germline CDR1 is SGHRS and CDR2 YFSETQ.

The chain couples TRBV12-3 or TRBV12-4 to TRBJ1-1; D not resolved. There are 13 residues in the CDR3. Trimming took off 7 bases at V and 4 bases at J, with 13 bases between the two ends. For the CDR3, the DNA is TGTGCCAGCAAGTTCGTGTCGTTCACTGAAGCTTTCTTT. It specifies CASKFVSFTEAFF.

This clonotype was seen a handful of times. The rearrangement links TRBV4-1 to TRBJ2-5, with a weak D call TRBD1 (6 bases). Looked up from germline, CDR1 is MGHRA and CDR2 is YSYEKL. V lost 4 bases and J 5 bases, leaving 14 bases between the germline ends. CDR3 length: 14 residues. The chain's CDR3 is CASSPVGGRETQYF. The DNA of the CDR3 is TGCGCCAGCAGCCCCGTAGGGGGAAGGGAGACCCAGTACTTC.

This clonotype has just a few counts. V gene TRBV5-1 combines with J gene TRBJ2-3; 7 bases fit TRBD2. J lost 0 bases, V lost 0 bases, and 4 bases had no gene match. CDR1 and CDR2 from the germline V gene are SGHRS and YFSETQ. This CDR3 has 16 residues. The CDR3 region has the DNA TGCGCCAGCAGCTTGGGATTGCGGGGGAGCACAGATACGCAGTATTTT. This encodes CASSLGLRGSTDTQYF.

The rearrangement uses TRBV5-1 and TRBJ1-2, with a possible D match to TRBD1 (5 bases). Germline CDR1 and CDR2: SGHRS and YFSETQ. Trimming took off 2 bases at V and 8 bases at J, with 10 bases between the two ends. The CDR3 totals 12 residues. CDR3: CASSFQGHGYTF. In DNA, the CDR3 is TGCGCCAGCAGCTTCCAGGGTCACGGCTACACCTTC.

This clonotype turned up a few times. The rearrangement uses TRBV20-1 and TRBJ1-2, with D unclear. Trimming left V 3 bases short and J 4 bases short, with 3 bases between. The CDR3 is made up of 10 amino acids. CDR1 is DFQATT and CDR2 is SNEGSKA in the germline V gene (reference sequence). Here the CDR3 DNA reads TGCAGTGCTAGCGGCTATGGCTACACCTTC. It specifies CSASGYGYTF.

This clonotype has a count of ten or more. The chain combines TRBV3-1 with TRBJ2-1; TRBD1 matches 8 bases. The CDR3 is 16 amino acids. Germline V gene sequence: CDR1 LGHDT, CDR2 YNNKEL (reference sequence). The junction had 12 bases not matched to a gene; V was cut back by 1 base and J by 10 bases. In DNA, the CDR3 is TGTGCCAGCAGCCAAGTGCCCGAGACAGGGGTAAGCGAGCAGTTCTTC. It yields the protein CASSQVPETGVSEQFF.

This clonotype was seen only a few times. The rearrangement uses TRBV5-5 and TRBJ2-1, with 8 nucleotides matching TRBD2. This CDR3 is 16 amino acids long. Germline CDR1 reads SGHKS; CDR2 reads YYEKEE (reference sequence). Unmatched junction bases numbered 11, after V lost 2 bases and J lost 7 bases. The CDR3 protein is CASSFSFSGGWNEQFF. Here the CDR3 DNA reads TGTGCCAGCAGCTTTTCCTTCAGCGGGGGATGGAATGAGCAGTTCTTC. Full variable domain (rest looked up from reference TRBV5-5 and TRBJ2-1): DAGVTQSPTHLIKTRGQQVTLRCSPISGHKSVSWYQQVLGQGPQFIFQYYEKEERGRGNFPDRFSARQFPNYSSELNVNALLLGDSALYLCASSFSFSGGWNEQFFGPGTRLTVL.

The CDR3 loop reads CASILYRGSGGELFF. Written as DNA, the CDR3 is TGTGCCAGCATACTATACAGGGGGTCGGGCGGGGAGCTGTTTTTT. The J gene is TRBJ2-2, the V gene TRBV6-1; 8 nucleotides match TRBD1. Germline values: CDR1 MNHNS, CDR2 SASEGT. J gave up 7 bases and V 7 bases, and 11 bases lay outside the gene matches. The CDR3 is 15 amino acids.